These T cell receptor beta chains were read from a single sample in a study of blood T cells in healthy people across ages. TCRdb ran MiXCR on the 5' RACE reads and lists one entry per CDR3 protein. This table holds 780,000 or so distinct CDR3 sequences, roughly three fifths found once. Sequencing input: blood. These receptors were obtained from a middle-aged man in good health. CDR3s include the opening cysteine and the closing phenylalanine or tryptophan. The order of the fields is V gene, CDR3 protein.

v_call: TRBV5-4; cdr3_aa: CASSQPGLAHQETQYF
v_call: TRBV2; cdr3_aa: CASSVRGSGETQYF
v_call: TRBV4-2; cdr3_aa: CASTPDGRVQTDTQYF
v_call: TRBV2; cdr3_aa: CASSEVKRNPQYF
v_call: TRBV20-1; cdr3_aa: CSVPQGPATNEKLFF
v_call: TRBV6-6; cdr3_aa: CASSYSGLETQYF
v_call: TRBV14; cdr3_aa: CASSQAVEQYF
v_call: TRBV7-9; cdr3_aa: CASSPQAERETQYF
v_call: TRBV6-2/TRBV6-3; cdr3_aa: CASGWYRTTGEDVTYEQYF
v_call: TRBV7-9; cdr3_aa: CASSWVAGGQETQYF
v_call: TRBV6-1; cdr3_aa: CASRLTSVTDTQYF
v_call: TRBV7-6; cdr3_aa: CASSLDQGQYNEQFF
v_call: TRBV27; cdr3_aa: CASQKGMNTEAFF
v_call: TRBV2; cdr3_aa: CASSESESYEQYF
v_call: TRBV5-5; cdr3_aa: CASSGDSSLEGYTF
v_call: TRBV11-2; cdr3_aa: CASSFHRMNEQFF
v_call: TRBV2; cdr3_aa: CASTRPGDQETQYF
v_call: TRBV6-5; cdr3_aa: CASTKTSGPSTDTQYF
v_call: TRBV9; cdr3_aa: CASSAGVGAEAFF
v_call: TRBV6-6; cdr3_aa: CASSKVGTGRTDTQYF
v_call: TRBV11-2; cdr3_aa: CASSLGGGGYNEQFF
v_call: TRBV5-6; cdr3_aa: CASSPTGGLYLGTQYF